The text below deals with one T cell receptor beta chain. Original methodology: Quantification of nucleated cells was approximated via reference gene primer amplification. Generated by immunoSEQ multiplex PCR, the TCRdb table keeps only in-frame clones and is missing some. V, J and clone size are taken as reported in that table, and D and trimming were inferred from the DNA itself. The table lists about 140,000 clones, roughly 88% of them singletons. This sample is part of a study of blood T cell repertoires in COVID-19. Across the whole study: Samples came from the United States, Italy and Spain, spanning acute and convalescent COVID-19.

With 2 bases removed from V and 6 bases from J, the gap between germline ends came to 10 bases. The length of the CDR3 is 14 residues. CDR1 and CDR2 from the germline V gene are LGHNA and YNFKEQ. The sample taken for sequencing was peripheral blood. This receptor was obtained from a woman aged 50 to 60 with acute or convalescent COVID-19. The J gene is TRBJ2-2, the V gene TRBV4-2; maybe TRBD2 (6 bases). The CDR3 nucleotides are TGTGCCAGCAGCCAAACTGGGGGGTCCGGGGAGCTGTTTTTT. Amino acid sequence: CASSQTGGSGELFF.